This TCR beta chain emerged from a study of blood T cell repertoires in COVID-19. In the study overall: Both acute and convalescent COVID-19 samples were obtained from the United States, Italy and Spain. The analysed material was cDNA or gDNA that came from T cells, B-cell-depleted T cells, or PBMCs.

All enrollees were about 18 to 100 years old and from 20 to 30 US areas. The CDR3 extends over 14 amino acids. The J segment lost 7 bases and the V segment lost 5 bases, leaving 2 bases of the junction unmatched. Germline V gene data show CDR1 as SEHNR and CDR2 as FQNEAQ (reference sequence). As handled by the study authors: Reference gene primer amplification gave estimated nucleated cell counts. Sequencing used immunoSEQ multiplex PCR; TCRdb keeps in-frame clones, though not all of them. V, J and clone size reflect that table, while D and trimming were determined from the DNA. The sample lists hundreds of thousands of clones, approximately 90% occurring once.

This chain links TRBV7-9 with TRBJ1-4; 12 bases fit TRBD1. Specimen: PBMCs or T cells enriched from blood (not recorded which). This receptor was identified in a man in his forties who had recovered from COVID-19. The CDR3 DNA follows: TGTGCCAGCAGCGGGACAGGGGGCTCTGAAAAACTGTTTTTT. As protein: CASSGTGGSEKLFF.